This TCR beta chain stems from a study of T cell responses to AZD1222 COVID-19 vaccine (TCRdb year 2021). Background for the entire study: AZD1222 recipients given second doses at about 4 weeks or at about 12 weeks were pooled, since spike-specific TCR depth and breadth were not found to differ between the two schedules. TCR sequencing was performed for roughly 240 trial participants, of whom about 200 were given two doses of AZD1222 and about 25 were given two doses of MenACWY control vaccine. Enrollment into the trials was organized by age into subgroups of 18-55, 56-69 and 70-plus years, and those subgroups contained roughly 140, 27 and 60 TCR-sequenced participants, respectively. What the research found in general, with its limitations: CD4 TCRs associated with the vaccine covered the entire spike protein, and the dominant responses were in regions 160-218 and 743-854. Nearly half of unique spike-specific TCRs reportedly recognized epitopes outside regions mutated in the B.1.351 and B.1.1.7 variants. A significant rise in spike-specific TCR breadth and depth was observed after two AZD1222 doses relative to day 0 and relative to MenACWY recipients. The 56-69-year group was small, and its depth increase did not reach significance, likely because of low power. Only 5 to 7 AZD1222 recipients were SARS-CoV-2 seropositive at baseline, limiting conclusions about previously exposed vaccinees. Because no samples from the day 14 peak response were available, repertoires could be characterized only after the peak T cell response. Most participants were white British and females outnumbered males, and the authors suggested that clonal diversity may have been underestimated.

The time point label, read with the paper, signifies: baseline before first vaccination. Samples from vaccinated people were obtained from the UK trials COV001 and COV002, which included a single-blind randomized controlled phase 2/3 trial of AZD1222 (ChAdOx1 nCoV-19) in healthy adults. Trial participant PBMC samples were collected at day 0 and day 28 after the second dose for TCRbeta chain sequencing. A note on this clone: The antigen this receptor binds is unknown. Per-nucleotide qualities are absent, and no much larger clonotype sits a single base away.

Via the germline V gene, CDR1 is MNHEY and CDR2 SVGEGT. The CDR3, cysteine through phenylalanine, is 16 amino acids long. Only CDR3 DNA remains: 48 bases, in frame from the first base. Relative to germline, V is 1 base shorter and J is 2 bases shorter, with 13 bases between their ends. The CDR3 regions of human TCRbeta chains were subjected to immunosequencing. Regarding the original processing steps: Repertoire TCRs were checked for matches against a reference library of SARS-CoV-2-specific TCRs that had been generated using the MIRA antigen-specificity platform. Breadth meant the fraction of unique TCRs that were SARS-CoV-2-associated, whereas depth meant the fraction of total T cells that were SARS-CoV-2-associated. Using the MIRA data, each spike-specific TCR was assigned both to the spike region to which the TCR was reactive and to a CD4 or CD8 class. Log10-transformed breadth and depth values were compared by one-way ANOVA with Sidak's multiple comparisons tests. The immuneACCESS repertoire file appears here via TCRdb, limited to in-frame rearrangements. These files lack a portion of the clones; in checked studies, under half of the deficit traces to unresolved V genes, and the cause of the others is not known. V and J calls and clone size are those listed in that table; D and trimming were worked out from the DNA. The sample profile shows some 100,000 clones; about 83% of them were found once. The ten largest clones take up around 12% of the sample.

The specimen was peripheral blood, collected on day 0 of AZD1222 vaccination. The clonotype comes from an adult in good health. The chain joins TRBV6-2 or TRBV6-3 to TRBJ2-3; TRBD2 is a possible D gene, resting on 5 matching bases. The DNA sequence follows: TGTGCCAGCAGTTACTACCGAGGGCCACCCACAGATACGCAGTATTTT. Its coded protein is CASSYYRGPPTDTQYF.